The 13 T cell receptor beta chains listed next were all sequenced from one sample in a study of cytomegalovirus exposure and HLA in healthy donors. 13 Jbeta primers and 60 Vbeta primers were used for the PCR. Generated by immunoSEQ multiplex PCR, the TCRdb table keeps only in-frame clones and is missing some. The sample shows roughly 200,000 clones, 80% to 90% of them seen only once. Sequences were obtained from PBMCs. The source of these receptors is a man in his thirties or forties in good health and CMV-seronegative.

The CDR3 DNA is TGCGCCAGCAGCTTGGCCCACCTCCAGACTTACGCGAACACCGGGGAGCTGTTTTTT. It codes for CASSLAHLQTYANTGELFF. The rearrangement uses TRBV5-1 and TRBJ2-2, with D unclear. Germline CDR1 and CDR2: SGHRS and YFSETQ. This CDR3 spans 19 amino acids. The V gene lost 0 bases and the J gene lost 0 bases, with 18 bases spanning the gap.

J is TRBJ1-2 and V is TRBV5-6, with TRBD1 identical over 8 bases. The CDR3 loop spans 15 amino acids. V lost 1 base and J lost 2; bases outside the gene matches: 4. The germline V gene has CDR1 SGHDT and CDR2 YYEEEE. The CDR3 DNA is TGTGCCAGCAGCTTGCGGGACAGGATCAACTATGGCTACACCTTC. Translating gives CASSLRDRINYGYTF.

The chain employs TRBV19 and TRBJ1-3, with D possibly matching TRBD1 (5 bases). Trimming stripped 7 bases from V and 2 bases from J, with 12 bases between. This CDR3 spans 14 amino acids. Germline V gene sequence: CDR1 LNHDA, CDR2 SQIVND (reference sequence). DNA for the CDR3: TGTGCCAGTAAGGCTCGGGGGGCTGGAAACACCATATATTTT. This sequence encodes CASKARGAGNTIYF. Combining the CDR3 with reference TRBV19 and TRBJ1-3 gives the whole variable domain DGGITQSPKYLFRKEGQNVTLSCEQNLNHDAMYWYRQDPGQGLRLIYYSQIVNDFQKGDIAEGYSVSREKKESFPLTVTSAQKNPTAFYLCASKARGAGNTIYFGEGSWLTVV.

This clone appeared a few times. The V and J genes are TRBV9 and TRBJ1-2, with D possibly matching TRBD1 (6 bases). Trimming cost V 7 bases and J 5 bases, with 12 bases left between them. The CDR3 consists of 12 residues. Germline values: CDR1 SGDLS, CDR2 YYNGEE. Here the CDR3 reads CASGGEGYGYTF. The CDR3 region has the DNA TGTGCCAGCGGGGGCGAAGGGTATGGCTACACCTTC.

As DNA, the CDR3 is TGTGCCAGCAGCTTAGGACAGGGGGCCTACGAGCAGTACTTC. Encoded protein: CASSLGQGAYEQYF. V is TRBV13 and J is TRBJ2-7, with TRBD1 identical over 8 bases. With 0 bases clipped from V and 2 bases from J, the junction kept 0 bases outside the gene matches. The length of the CDR3 is 14 residues. The germline CDR1 and CDR2 sequences are PRHDT and FYEKMQ (reference sequence). The full variable domain, its missing parts supplied by reference TRBV13 and TRBJ2-7, is AAGVIQSPRHLIKEKRETATLKCYPIPRHDTVYWYQQGPGQDPQFLISFYEKMQSDKGSIPDRFSAQQFSDYHSELNMSSLELGDSALYFCASSLGQGAYEQYFGPGTRLTVT.

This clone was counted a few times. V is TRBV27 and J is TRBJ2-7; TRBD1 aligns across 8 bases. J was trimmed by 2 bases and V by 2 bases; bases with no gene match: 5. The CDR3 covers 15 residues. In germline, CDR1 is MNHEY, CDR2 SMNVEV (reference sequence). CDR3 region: CASSLGRGRTYEQYF. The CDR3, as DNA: TGTGCCAGCAGTTTAGGCAGGGGGCGCACCTACGAGCAGTACTTC.

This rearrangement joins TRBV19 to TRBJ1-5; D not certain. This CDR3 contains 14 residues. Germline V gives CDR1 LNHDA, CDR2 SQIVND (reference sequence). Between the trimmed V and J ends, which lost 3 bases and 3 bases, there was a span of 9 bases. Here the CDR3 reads CASSISGINQPQHF. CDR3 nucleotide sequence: TGTGCCAGTAGTATTTCAGGAATCAATCAGCCCCAGCATTTT.

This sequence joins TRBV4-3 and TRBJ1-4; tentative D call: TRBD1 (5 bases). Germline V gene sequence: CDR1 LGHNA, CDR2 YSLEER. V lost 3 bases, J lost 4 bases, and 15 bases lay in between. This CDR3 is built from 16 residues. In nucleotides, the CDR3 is TGCGCCAGCAGCCAGGGGGGGGGTCTTAATAATGAAAAACTGTTTTTT. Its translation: CASSQGGGLNNEKLFF.

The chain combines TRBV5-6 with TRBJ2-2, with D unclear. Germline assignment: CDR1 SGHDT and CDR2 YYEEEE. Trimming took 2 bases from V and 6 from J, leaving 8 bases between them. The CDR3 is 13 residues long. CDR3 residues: CASSFFFSGELFF. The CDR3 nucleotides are TGTGCCAGCAGCTTTTTCTTTTCCGGGGAGCTGTTTTTT.

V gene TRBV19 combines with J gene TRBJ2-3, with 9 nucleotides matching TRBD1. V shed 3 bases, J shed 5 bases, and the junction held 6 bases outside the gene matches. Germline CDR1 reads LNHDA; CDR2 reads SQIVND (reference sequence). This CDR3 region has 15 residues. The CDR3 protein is CASSIEGTGKDTQYF. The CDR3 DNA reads TGTGCCAGTAGTATCGAGGGGACAGGGAAAGATACGCAGTATTTT.

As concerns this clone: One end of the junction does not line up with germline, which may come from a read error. The CDR3 nucleotides are TGTGCTAGCAGCCCGGTGGTAGGGGGCACAGATACGCAGTATTTT. This gives the protein CASSPVVGGTDTQYF. The gene calls are TRBV7-7 and TRBJ2-3; D is possibly TRBD1 (5 bases). Germline-derived CDR1 and CDR2 are SSHAT and FNYEAQ (reference sequence). The CDR3 loop spans 15 amino acids.

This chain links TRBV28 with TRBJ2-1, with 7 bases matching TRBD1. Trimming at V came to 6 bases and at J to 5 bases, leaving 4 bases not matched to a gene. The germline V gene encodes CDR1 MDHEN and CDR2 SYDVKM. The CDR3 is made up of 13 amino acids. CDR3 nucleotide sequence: TGTGCCAGCAGCCTAGACAGGGACAATGAGCAGTTCTTC. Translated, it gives CASSLDRDNEQFF.

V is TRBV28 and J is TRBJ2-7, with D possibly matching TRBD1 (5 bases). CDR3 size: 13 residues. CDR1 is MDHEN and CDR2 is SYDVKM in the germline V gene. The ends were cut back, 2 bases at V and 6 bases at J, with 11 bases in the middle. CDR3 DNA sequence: TGTGCCAGCAGTTTAGAAGGGGTTAGCGAGCAGTACTTC. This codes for CASSLEGVSEQYF.